Presented here are 14 T cell receptor beta chains from one specimen sequenced in a study of blood T cell repertoires in COVID-19. Sequencing was performed with immunoSEQ multiplex PCR; in TCRdb, only in-frame clones are kept and a portion is missing. The sample lists 250,000 to 300,000 clones, roughly 91% occurring once. The sample consisted of PBMCs or T cells enriched from blood (not recorded which). These receptors were taken from a woman in her forties or fifties who had been exposed to COVID-19.

The V gene is TRBV29-1, the J gene TRBJ2-3, with D possibly being TRBD1 (5 bases). This CDR3 spans 12 amino acids. CDR1 is SQVTM, CDR2 ANQGSEA, per germline. Trimming removed 4 bases from V and 2 bases from J, with 7 bases in between. CDR3 sequence: CSVAGYTDTQYF. CDR3 bases: TGCAGCGTTGCAGGGTACACAGATACGCAGTATTTT.

J is TRBJ1-1 and V is TRBV7-8, with TRBD1 identical over 7 bases. V was clipped by 5 bases and J by 4 bases; unmatched bases: 10. CDR3 size: 15 residues. Germline V gene sequence: CDR1 SGHVS, CDR2 FQNEAQ. The CDR3 DNA reads TGTGCCAGCAGCATCGCAGGGGGTAGGACCACTGAAGCTTTCTTT. Translation gives CASSIAGGRTTEAFF.

The chain recombines TRBV2 with TRBJ1-2, with a weak D call TRBD1 (6 bases). Between the trimmed V and J ends, which lost 5 bases and 4 bases, there was a span of 17 bases. The CDR3 has 15 residues. CDR1 is SNHLY and CDR2 is FYNNEI in the germline V gene. CDR3 loop: CASSYLRGEGYGYTF. The CDR3, as DNA: TGTGCCAGCAGTTACCTCAGGGGCGAGGGCTATGGCTACACCTTC.

The rearrangement uses TRBV2 and TRBJ1-4; D may be TRBD1 (5 bases). Trimming stripped 6 bases from V and 7 bases from J, with 15 bases between. This CDR3 has 14 amino acids. The germline V gene encodes CDR1 SNHLY and CDR2 FYNNEI. CDR3 residues: CASRGGGMAEKLFF. In DNA form, the CDR3 reads TGTGCCAGCAGGGGCGGGGGGATGGCTGAAAAACTGTTTTTT.

The genes are TRBV5-1 and TRBJ2-3, with 9 positions matching TRBD2. Trimming took 4 bases from V and 2 from J; bases not matched to a gene: 5. Germline V lookup: CDR1 SGHRS, CDR2 YFSETQ. This CDR3 comprises 15 residues. As DNA, the CDR3 is TGCGCCAGCAGCCCTCAGCGGGGGGCCACAGATACGCAGTATTTT. This codes for CASSPQRGATDTQYF.

V gene TRBV7-2 combines with J gene TRBJ1-1; possibly TRBD1 for D (6 bases). Germline values: CDR1 SGHTA, CDR2 FQGNSA. Trimming removed 4 bases at V and 2 bases at J, with 14 bases between. The CDR3 length is 15 residues. CDR3 nucleotides: TGTGCCAGCAGCTGGACAGTAACAGGTAACACTGAAGCTTTCTTT. Translating gives CASSWTVTGNTEAFF.

Comment on this clone: Other DNA sequences of this sample code for an identical CDR3. J is TRBJ2-7 and V is TRBV7-2; D is possibly TRBD2 (5 bases). Germline loops: CDR1 SGHTA, CDR2 FQGNSA. V was cut by 4 bases and J by 0 bases, with 10 bases left in between. This CDR3 contains 14 residues. CDR3 protein: CASSSSGSSYEQYF. In DNA, the CDR3 is TGTGCCAGCAGCTCCAGCGGTAGCTCCTACGAGCAGTACTTC.

About this clone: The missing conserved phenylalanine or tryptophan at the end of this CDR3 makes a read error likely. No DNA is shown, since the ends of the CDR3 on it are uncertain; the CDR3 is the one TCRdb lists. The chain carries TRBV15 and TRBJ1-4; the table's D call of TRBD1 was not tested on the DNA. Looked up from germline, CDR1 is LNHNV and CDR2 is YYDKDF (reference sequence). The CDR3 is made up of 13 amino acids, end residues included. CDR3 sequence reads: CATSRDPRDREVY.

The J gene is TRBJ1-5, the V gene TRBV3-1 (or the pseudogene TRBV3-2); D might be TRBD1 (5 bases). Germline assignment: CDR1 LGHDT and CDR2 YNNKEL (reference sequence). V was shortened by 0 bases and J by 1 base, with 16 bases between the two germline ends. The CDR3 runs 18 residues. In DNA form, the CDR3 reads TGTGCCAGCAGCCAAGATCAGGGAGGGTTCATGAGCAATCAGCCCCAGCATTTT. This encodes CASSQDQGGFMSNQPQHF.

The chain is built from TRBV2 and TRBJ1-1, with TRBD1 as a possible D gene (5 bases). The V gene lost 4 bases and the J gene lost 6 bases, with 12 bases spanning the gap. The CDR3 totals 13 residues. Germline V gives CDR1 SNHLY, CDR2 FYNNEI. CDR3 sequence: CASSVALTAEAFF. In DNA form, the CDR3 reads TGTGCCAGCAGTGTTGCTTTGACAGCTGAAGCTTTCTTT.

The chain recombines TRBV18 with TRBJ1-2; TRBD1 might be the D (5 bases). CDR1 is KGHSH, CDR2 LQKENI, per germline. Trimming pared 2 bases from V and 6 bases from J, leaving 10 bases between. This CDR3 comprises 13 residues. CDR3 in DNA: TGTGCCAGCTCACCATTGGGGGGAGATGGCTACACCTTC. Translated, it gives CASSPLGGDGYTF.

The rearrangement joins TRBV19 to TRBJ2-4, with 10 bases aligning to TRBD1. Trimming cost V 5 bases and J 8 bases; bases outside gene matches: 3. Germline assignment: CDR1 LNHDA and CDR2 SQIVND (reference sequence). The CDR3 consists of 13 residues. As DNA, the CDR3 is TGTGCCAGTAGTGCCGGGACAGGGGACATTCAGTACTTC. Protein sequence: CASSAGTGDIQYF. Together with reference TRBV19 and TRBJ2-4, the CDR3 gives the full variable domain: DGGITQSPKYLFRKEGQNVTLSCEQNLNHDAMYWYRQDPGQGLRLIYYSQIVNDFQKGDIAEGYSVSREKKESFPLTVTSAQKNPTAFYLCASSAGTGDIQYFGAGTRLSVL.

The genes are TRBV5-1 and TRBJ2-1, with D possibly TRBD2 on 6 matching bases. Germline V lookup: CDR1 SGHRS, CDR2 YFSETQ. CDR3 size: 13 residues. V lost 0 bases to trimming and J lost 10 bases, with 11 bases between them. CDR3 sequence reads: CASSLGLGSEQFF. The DNA of the CDR3 is TGCGCCAGCAGCTTGGGACTAGGGTCCGAGCAGTTCTTC.

In its sample, this clone was seen a few times. This chain joins TRBV4-1 and TRBJ2-4; 12 bases agree with TRBD2. V dropped 0 bases and J dropped 3; count of bases not matched to a gene: 9. CDR1 and CDR2 from the germline V gene are MGHRA and YSYEKL. The CDR3 sequence is 19 residues long. The CDR3 DNA reads as TGCGCCAGCAGCCAAGAAGCTAGCGGGGGGGCCAAGGGCAAAAACATTCAGTACTTC. It is translated as CASSQEASGGAKGKNIQYF.